The rows below give T cell receptor beta chains drawn from one sample of a study of human T cells and chemical hapten exposure. TCRdb re-derived calls from the RACE reads in MiXCR, one entry per CDR3 protein. Of 240,000 or so distinct CDR3 sequences listed, more than 6.5% are singletons. The sequenced sample was whole blood, obtained in connection with sensitization to the hapten diphenylcyclopropenone (DPC). These receptors all stem from a woman in her thirties or forties with alopecia areata. Some clones in this sample may be carry-over from other donors' samples. Both conserved end residues are part of each CDR3. The D gene is left open where the match is weak. Part of the rows lack a size; the others show once, few, many or a class for expanded clones.

d_gene	v_gene	j_gene	abundance	CDR3nt	CDR3aa
-	TRBV29-1	TRBJ2-7	-	TGCAGCGTCGAAGACTATGCCTACGAGCAGTACTTC	CSVEDYAYEQYF
-	TRBV27	TRBJ2-5	-	TGTGCCAGCAGTCCCCGGCGGCAACAAGAGACCCAGTACTTC	CASSPRRQQETQYF
TRBD1	TRBV12-3/TRBV12-4	TRBJ1-6	few	TGTGCCAGCAGCCGTTCGGGGACAGCCAATTCACCCCTCCACTTT	CASSRSGTANSPLHF
-	TRBV28	TRBJ2-1	many	TGTGCCAGCAGTTTAGGAGGGGGTCACTGGAATGAGCAGTTCTTC	CASSLGGGHWNEQFF
-	TRBV9	TRBJ1-3	many	TGTGCCAGCGGGGAGATTGGAAACACCATATATTTT	CASGEIGNTIYF
-	TRBV6-1	TRBJ1-2	few	TGTGCCAGCAACACCGAGTCCCTCAACTATGGCTACACCTTC	CASNTESLNYGYTF
TRBD2	TRBV27	TRBJ2-7	-	TGTGCCAGCAGTACCTCTAGCGGGAGGGCCAGTGAGCAGTACTTC	CASSTSSGRASEQYF
-	TRBV24-1	TRBJ2-3	few	TGTGCCACCAGTGATTTGTGGTGGGGCACAGATACGCAGTATTTT	CATSDLWWGTDTQYF
TRBD1	TRBV12-3/TRBV12-4	TRBJ1-1	few	TGTGCCAGCAGTTTTCGGGACAGGGGTATAACTTTCTTT	CASSFRDRGITFF
-	TRBV19	TRBJ1-5	many	TGTGCCAGTAGTATCCAGGCGGGCAGCAATCAGCCCCAGCATTTT	CASSIQAGSNQPQHF
TRBD2	TRBV12-3/TRBV12-4	TRBJ2-1	few	TGTGCCAGCGGGATAGCGGGAGTTTCCGATGAGCAGTTCTTC	CASGIAGVSDEQFF
-	TRBV7-9	TRBJ1-1	few	TGTGCCAGCAGCTTAGGTGTCATGAACACTGAAGCTTTCTTT	CASSLGVMNTEAFF
-	TRBV6-6	TRBJ1-5	many	TGTGCCAGCAGTCAGGGGACGGCAATCAATCAGCCCCAGCATTTT	CASSQGTAINQPQHF
TRBD1	TRBV7-3	TRBJ2-5	-	TGTGCCAGCAGCTTAGGGGACAGGGTGGAGACCCAGTACTTC	CASSLGDRVETQYF
-	TRBV6-5	TRBJ2-5	-	TGTGCCAGCAAGAGGACACTCTCAGAGACCCAGTACTTC	CASKRTLSETQYF
TRBD1	TRBV7-2	TRBJ2-2	-	TGTGCCAGCAGCGACAGGGCTTACACCGGGGAGCTGTTTTTT	CASSDRAYTGELFF
-	TRBV6-2/TRBV6-3	TRBJ2-7	many	TGTGCCAGCAGATCCGGGAGCCGTAACGAGCAGTACTTC	CASRSGSRNEQYF
-	TRBV6-2/TRBV6-3	TRBJ1-1	few	TGTGCCAGCAATGACGGAGGAAGGGGGTGGGCAACTGAAGCTTTCTTT	CASNDGGRGWATEAFF
-	TRBV28	TRBJ2-1	many	TGTGCCAGCAGCTCTGCGAGGGCCGGGAACAATGAGCAGTTCTTC	CASSSARAGNNEQFF
TRBD2	TRBV6-5	TRBJ2-1	few	TGTGCCAGCAGTTACTTCCTTAGCGGGGGCTCCTACAATGAGCAGTTCTTC	CASSYFLSGGSYNEQFF
-	TRBV7-9	TRBJ2-2	-	TGTGCCAGCAGCCCAGGAAGCCTATCGAACACCGGGGAGCTGTTTTTT	CASSPGSLSNTGELFF
TRBD1	TRBV12-3/TRBV12-4	TRBJ1-1	few	TGTGCCAGCAGTACACAGGGGGTGAACACTGAAGCTTTCTTT	CASSTQGVNTEAFF
-	TRBV5-1	TRBJ2-2	-	TGCGCCAGCAGCTTGGACAGCCCGAACACCGGGGAGCTGTTTTTT	CASSLDSPNTGELFF
TRBD2	TRBV5-1	TRBJ2-1	few	TGCGCCAGCAAGGGACTAGCGGGGCTGAGCTCCTACAATGAGCAGTTCTTC	CASKGLAGLSSYNEQFF
TRBD2	TRBV20-1	TRBJ2-7	many	TGCAGTGCTAGAGATTTGGCGGGAGTGTATCTCGAGCAGTACTTC	CSARDLAGVYLEQYF
-	TRBV20-1	TRBJ2-3	few	TGCAGTGCTAATCGACAGACCACAGATACGCAGTATTTT	CSANRQTTDTQYF
TRBD1	TRBV13	TRBJ2-5	few	TGTGCCAGCCGGGACAGGGCAATGCCGGGAGAGACCCAGTACTTC	CASRDRAMPGETQYF
-	TRBV28	TRBJ2-3	few	TGTGCCAGCAGCACCCGAGATACGCAGTATTTT	CASSTRDTQYF
-	TRBV2	TRBJ1-4	few	TGTGCCAGCCGAGTGGAGGGGATTACTAATGAAAAACTGTTTTTT	CASRVEGITNEKLFF
TRBD2	TRBV7-9	TRBJ2-3	-	TGTGCCAGCAGCCCCGGACTAGCGGGAGGGCCGGAGAGCACAGATACGCAGTATTTT	CASSPGLAGGPESTDTQYF
-	TRBV7-2	TRBJ1-6	few	TGTGCCAGCAGCTCTACAGGACCCGGGGCCAATTCACCCCTCCACTTT	CASSSTGPGANSPLHF
-	TRBV10-3	TRBJ2-7	-	TGTGCCATCAGTGAATGGGGGGTCGAGCAGTACTTC	CAISEWGVEQYF
-	TRBV9	TRBJ2-7	many	TGTGCCAGCAGCGTACAGGCAGGGCGTAAAGAGCAGTACTTC	CASSVQAGRKEQYF
TRBD1	TRBV20-1	TRBJ2-7	few	TGCAGTGGGACTGGGGGACAGGGGCCCTACGAGCAGTACTTC	CSGTGGQGPYEQYF
-	TRBV24-1	TRBJ2-5	-	TGTGCCACCAGTGATTTGGGGCAGCAAGAGACCCAGTACTTC	CATSDLGQQETQYF
-	TRBV5-1	TRBJ2-3	few	TGCGCCAGCAGCTTACAGGGTCCAAGGGCGGGCACAGATACGCAGTATTTT	CASSLQGPRAGTDTQYF
-	TRBV12-3/TRBV12-4	TRBJ2-6	few	TGTGCCATCAATGCATGGGGGGCCAACGTCCTGACTTTC	CAINAWGANVLTF
TRBD2	TRBV29-1	TRBJ2-3	many	TGCAGCGTTGCCCGGGGGAGCGGGAGAGGAGATACGCAGTATTTT	CSVARGSGRGDTQYF
-	TRBV28	TRBJ1-1	few	TGTGCCAGCAGTTCCCCCACACCCTTGAACACTGAAGCTTTCTTT	CASSSPTPLNTEAFF
-	TRBV12-3/TRBV12-4	TRBJ2-1	many	TGTGCCAGCAGTTTACACGAACGGGGGTACAATGAGCAGTTCTTC	CASSLHERGYNEQFF
TRBD2	TRBV27	TRBJ2-1	-	TGTGCCAGCAGTTTTCATCTAGCGGGCTACAATGAGCAGTTCTTC	CASSFHLAGYNEQFF
-	TRBV6-6	TRBJ1-1	-	TGTGCCAGCAGTTACTCGACGCAGGGAGGGACTGAAGCTTTCTTT	CASSYSTQGGTEAFF
-	TRBV27	TRBJ2-2	many	TGTGCCAGCAGTCGGACAGTGAACACCGGGGAGCTGTTTTTT	CASSRTVNTGELFF
-	TRBV15	TRBJ2-5	few	TGTGCCACCAGCAGAGATCCCGGGCCACAAGAGACCCAGTACTTC	CATSRDPGPQETQYF
-	TRBV14	TRBJ2-2	-	TGTGCCAGCAGCCAAGAATTAGGGAACACCGGGGAGCTGTTTTTT	CASSQELGNTGELFF